This entry lists 19 T cell receptor beta chains sequenced from one sample in a study of T cell changes during pregnancy in multiple sclerosis. Here immunoSEQ multiplex PCR was the method, and the copy in TCRdb shows in-frame clones only, minus some. There are some 38,000 clones in the sample; about 94% occur only once, and about 0.39% lies in the top ten. The sequenced sample was CD4+ T cells from peripheral blood mononuclear cells, obtained in the second trimester of pregnancy. These receptors came from a female donor with multiple sclerosis, enrolled in a pregnancy study.

Here the CDR3 reads CASSLTGYRRSGANVLTF. The CDR3 DNA reads as TGTGCCAGCTCACTTACAGGGTATCGACGCTCTGGGGCCAACGTCCTGACTTTC. The V and J genes are TRBV18 and TRBJ2-6; weak D call: TRBD1 (6 bases). This CDR3 region has 18 residues. Per germline, CDR1 KGHSH and CDR2 LQKENI. The V end was cut by 4 bases, the J end by 0 bases, with 16 bases between.

V and J are TRBV7-9 and TRBJ1-1; 8 bases agree with TRBD1. The length of the CDR3 is 14 residues. With 6 bases clipped from V and 1 base from J, the junction kept 4 bases outside the gene matches. Germline values: CDR1 SEHNR, CDR2 FQNEAQ (reference sequence). The CDR3 spells CASRTGTGNTEAFF. The CDR3 DNA reads TGTGCCAGCAGAACCGGGACAGGGAACACTGAAGCTTTCTTT.

V is TRBV5-1 and J is TRBJ1-2; 7 nucleotides line up with TRBD1. The CDR3 consists of 13 residues. With 2 bases clipped from V and 6 bases from J, the junction kept 4 bases outside the gene matches. Germline-derived CDR1 and CDR2 are SGHRS and YFSETQ. Written as DNA, the CDR3 is TGCGCCAGCAGCTTCGGGCAGGGGGATGGCTACACCTTC. Residues: CASSFGQGDGYTF.

The V and J genes are TRBV6-5 and TRBJ1-2, with D unclear. In germline, CDR1 is MNHEY, CDR2 SVGAGI. V gave up 5 bases and J gave up 2 bases, with 9 bases separating them. The CDR3 loop spans 13 amino acids. This CDR3 reads CASSVVRNYGYTF. DNA of the CDR3: TGTGCCAGCAGTGTTGTCAGAAACTATGGCTACACCTTC.

This clone was seen a single time. V gene TRBV28 combines with J gene TRBJ2-1, with TRBD2 identical over 13 bases. Losses at the gene ends were 6 bases for V and 10 bases for J; bases not matched to a gene: 9. From germline, CDR1 is MDHEN and CDR2 SYDVKM. This CDR3 has 15 amino acids. CDR3 in DNA: TGTGCCAGCAGCCCCGGACTAGCGGGGGTCCAAGAGCAGTTCTTC. This translates into CASSPGLAGVQEQFF.

This clone was recorded only once. The chain uses TRBV15 and TRBJ2-7, with 10 bases lining up with TRBD2. Trimming cost V 5 bases and J 5 bases; bases outside gene matches: 6. Germline V lookup: CDR1 LNHNV, CDR2 YYDKDF (reference sequence). The CDR3 runs to 14 residues. Written as DNA, the CDR3 is TGTGCCACCAGCGACCTAGCGGGAGTGCACGAGCAGTACTTC. This encodes CATSDLAGVHEQYF.

The sample holds one count of this clone. The V gene is TRBV11-2, the J gene TRBJ2-2, with D hard to call. V was trimmed by 5 bases and J by 2 bases, leaving 12 bases between them. The length of the CDR3 is 15 residues. Germline CDR1 SGHAT, CDR2 FQNNGV. As DNA, the CDR3 is TGTGCCAGCAGCCGAGCCCCTAGAAACACCGGGGAGCTGTTTTTT. Translating it yields CASSRAPRNTGELFF.

The table lists this clone with a count of one. The chain links TRBV19 to TRBJ2-7; 10 positions match TRBD1. The V and J ends lost 3 bases and 3 bases, in that order; junction bases with no gene match: 5. The CDR3 totals 15 residues. Germline values: CDR1 LNHDA, CDR2 SQIVND (reference sequence). CDR3: CASSIIRDRGYEQYF. DNA of the CDR3: TGTGCCAGTAGTATCATCCGGGACAGGGGCTACGAGCAGTACTTC. Full variable domain (rest looked up from reference TRBV19 and TRBJ2-7): DGGITQSPKYLFRKEGQNVTLSCEQNLNHDAMYWYRQDPGQGLRLIYYSQIVNDFQKGDIAEGYSVSREKKESFPLTVTSAQKNPTAFYLCASSIIRDRGYEQYFGPGTRLTVT.

V usage is TRBV4-1 and J usage is TRBJ1-2; unclear D gene. From germline, CDR1 is MGHRA and CDR2 YSYEKL. CDR3 length: 14 amino acids. Deletions cut 3 bases from V and 2 bases from J, with 10 bases between. The CDR3: CASSHATENYGYTF. CDR3 sequence (DNA): TGCGCCAGCAGCCATGCAACAGAGAACTATGGCTACACCTTC.

The genes are TRBV5-4 and TRBJ1-1, with a possible D match to TRBD1 (6 bases). The V end was cut by 4 bases, the J end by 4 bases, with 17 bases between. CDR3 length: 15 amino acids. Germline-derived CDR1 and CDR2 are SGHNT and YYREEE (reference sequence). The CDR3 reads CASSRGGLPSTEAFF. CDR3 in DNA: TGTGCCAGCAGCAGGGGGGGCCTCCCGAGCACTGAAGCTTTCTTT.

V gene TRBV5-5 combines with J gene TRBJ1-1; no firm D call. V lost 0 bases and J lost 0, with 15 bases in between. This CDR3 has 17 amino acids. The germline V gene encodes CDR1 SGHKS and CDR2 YYEKEE (reference sequence). The DNA for the CDR3 is TGTGCCAGCAGCTTGGCCGGGAATCCTCGCCTGAACACTGAAGCTTTCTTT. It specifies CASSLAGNPRLNTEAFF.

In this sample, this clone turned up once. The V call is TRBV6-6, the J call TRBJ1-5; a weak D match, TRBD1 (6 bases). This CDR3 has 14 residues. Trimming removed 2 bases from V and 7 bases from J, with 12 bases in between. The germline gives CDR1 MNHNY, CDR2 SVGAGI (reference sequence). DNA for the CDR3: TGTGCCAGCAGTTACGGGGGGGCCGGCCAGCCCCAGCATTTT. The encoded protein is CASSYGGAGQPQHF.

In its sample, this clone was seen a few times. The gene calls are TRBV2 and TRBJ2-2; D might be TRBD2 (5 bases). The V and J ends lost 5 bases and 2 bases respectively, with 9 bases between them. Germline values: CDR1 SNHLY, CDR2 FYNNEI. The CDR3 runs 14 residues. DNA of the CDR3: TGTGCCAGCAGTCCTAGCCTTAACACCGGGGAGCTGTTTTTT. This gives the protein CASSPSLNTGELFF.

The chain carries TRBV5-4 and TRBJ1-1, with TRBD1 as a possible D gene (6 bases). Germline CDR1 reads SGHNT; CDR2 reads YYREEE (reference sequence). The CDR3 is 15 residues long. Trimming removed 3 bases from V and 1 base from J, with 13 bases in between. In DNA, the CDR3 is TGTGCCAGCAGCTCCCAGACAGGAGAGAACACTGAAGCTTTCTTT. Protein product: CASSSQTGENTEAFF. The full variable domain, its missing parts supplied by reference TRBV5-4 and TRBJ1-1, is ETGVTQSPTHLIKTRGQQVTLRCSSQSGHNTVSWYQQALGQGPQFIFQYYREEENGRGNFPPRFSGLQFPNYSSELNVNALELDDSALYLCASSSQTGENTEAFFGQGTRLTVV.

The chain has TRBV5-1 and TRBJ1-2, with TRBD1 as a possible D gene (5 bases). Trimming stripped 2 bases from V and 8 bases from J, with 22 bases between. This CDR3 contains 16 residues. Germline V gives CDR1 SGHRS, CDR2 YFSETQ. The CDR3 DNA follows: TGCGCCAGCAGCTTACGCCCCGGGACTGCTCTAGGGGGCTACACCTTC. Amino acids: CASSLRPGTALGGYTF.

V gene TRBV18 combines with J gene TRBJ2-7; TRBD1 agrees at 9 bases. V dropped 5 bases and J dropped 6; count of bases not matched to a gene: 2. CDR1 and CDR2 (germline): KGHSH, LQKENI. CDR3 size: 12 residues. CDR3 nucleotide sequence: TGTGCCAGCTCAGGGACAGGGAGCGAGCAGTACTTC. This encodes CASSGTGSEQYF.

The chain combines TRBV7-8 with TRBJ2-1; TRBD2 might be the D (6 bases). This CDR3 region has 17 residues. The germline V and J ends were trimmed by 5 bases and 0 bases, with 17 bases remaining between them. Germline V gene data show CDR1 as SGHVS and CDR2 as FQNEAQ. CDR3 in amino acids: CASSPPLRGSSYNEQFF. The CDR3 DNA follows: TGTGCCAGCAGCCCCCCTTTGCGGGGAAGCTCCTACAATGAGCAGTTCTTC.

V usage is TRBV30 and J usage is TRBJ2-5; the match to TRBD1 covers 10 bases. The J segment lost 5 bases and the V segment lost 5 bases, leaving 8 bases of the junction unmatched. The CDR3 consists of 14 residues. Germline CDR1 reads GTSNPN; CDR2 reads SVGIG (reference sequence). The CDR3 DNA reads as TGTGCCTGGGGGGGACAGGGGACGCGGGAGACCCAGTACTTC. Protein product: CAWGGQGTRETQYF. Complete variable domain (other parts from reference TRBV30 and TRBJ2-5): SQTIHQWPATLVQPVGSPLSLECTVEGTSNPNLYWYRQAAGRGLQLLFYSVGIGQISSEVPQNLSASRPQDRQFILSSKKLLLSDSGFYLCAWGGQGTRETQYFGPGTRLLVL.

CDR3 sequence (DNA): TGTGCCAGCAGTTACCCCGACAGGGACGAGCAGTACTTC. This encodes CASSYPDRDEQYF. The rearrangement uses TRBV6-5 and TRBJ2-7; TRBD1 matches at 7 bases. With 2 bases clipped from V and 5 bases from J, the junction kept 3 bases outside the gene matches. Germline-derived CDR1 and CDR2 are MNHEY and SVGAGI. This CDR3 spans 13 amino acids.